Shown below are 26 T cell receptor beta chains from a single sample sequenced in a study of blood T cell repertoires in COVID-19. Libraries were prepared by immunoSEQ multiplex PCR; TCRdb keeps only in-frame clonotypes and omits some of them. The sample contains about 150,000 clones, 85% to 90% of which appear only once. Material for sequencing was peripheral blood. The receptors shown here come from a woman in her 50s with active or convalescent COVID-19.

The CDR3 nucleotides are TGTGCCAGCAGCCATAGGGACAGGTACGAGCAGTACTTC. Amino acid sequence: CASSHRDRYEQYF. The chain is built from TRBV3-1 (or the pseudogene TRBV3-2) and TRBJ2-7; 8 bases are a match to TRBD1. Trimming removed 3 bases from V and 4 bases from J; junction bases left unmatched: 2. Germline assignment: CDR1 LGHDT and CDR2 YNNKEL (reference sequence). The CDR3 loop spans 13 amino acids.

The genes are TRBV3-1 (or the pseudogene TRBV3-2) and TRBJ2-3; possibly TRBD2 for D (5 bases). Germline assignment: CDR1 LGHDT and CDR2 YNNKEL (reference sequence). CDR3 size: 14 residues. V was clipped by 5 bases and J by 1 base, with 10 bases between them. The DNA of the CDR3 is TGTGCCAGCAGCGAGACTAAGGGCACAGATACGCAGTATTTT. It translates to CASSETKGTDTQYF.

The chain joins TRBV9 to TRBJ2-3; TRBD2 is a possible D gene (5 bases). The CDR3 runs to 17 residues. Germline V gene lookup returns CDR1 SGDLS and CDR2 YYNGEE. The V gene lost 0 bases and the J gene lost 0 bases, with 14 bases spanning the gap. CDR3 in DNA: TGTGCCAGCAGCGTAGATGTGAGGGAACCTAGCACAGATACGCAGTATTTT. It translates to CASSVDVREPSTDTQYF.

J is TRBJ1-1 and V is TRBV25-1; 7 bases agree with TRBD1. The CDR3 spans 14 residues. Trimming took 10 bases from V and 3 from J; bases not matched to a gene: 11. Germline CDR1 MGHDK, CDR2 SYGVNS. The CDR3 region has the DNA TGTGCCACCGGACGGCAGGGGGTCGACACTGAAGCTTTCTTT. This gives the protein CATGRQGVDTEAFF.

The genes are TRBV9 and TRBJ1-5, with 7 bases aligning to TRBD1. Germline V gene lookup returns CDR1 SGDLS and CDR2 YYNGEE. The CDR3 consists of 15 residues. V was clipped by 2 bases and J by 3 bases; unmatched bases: 5. The CDR3 DNA reads as TGTGCCAGCAGCGTGTCCGGGACAGTCAATCAGCCCCAGCATTTT. Amino acid sequence: CASSVSGTVNQPQHF.

V gene TRBV7-9 combines with J gene TRBJ2-7, with 7 bases that match TRBD1. The germline gives CDR1 SEHNR, CDR2 FQNEAQ (reference sequence). V trimming: 5 bases; J trimming: 6 bases; junction bases outside the gene matches: 7. The CDR3 has 13 residues. The CDR3, as DNA: TGTGCCAGCAGCACCGACAGGGCTAGCGAGCAGTACTTC. Translated, it gives CASSTDRASEQYF.

The chain combines TRBV2 with TRBJ1-2, with 7 bases that match TRBD1. Looked up from germline, CDR1 is SNHLY and CDR2 is FYNNEI. V shed 6 bases and J 4 bases; nucleotides not matched to a gene: 11. There are 15 residues in the CDR3. CDR3 residues: CASRGEDRVGYGYTF. CDR3 bases: TGTGCCAGCAGGGGGGAAGACAGGGTTGGCTATGGCTACACCTTC.

V is TRBV30 and J is TRBJ2-3, with 8 nucleotides matching TRBD2. This CDR3 region has 15 residues. Germline V gene data show CDR1 as GTSNPN and CDR2 as SVGIG (reference sequence). Trimming cost V 4 bases and J 3 bases; bases outside gene matches: 9. This CDR3 reads CAWNVGAGETDTQYF. The CDR3 DNA reads TGTGCCTGGAACGTCGGAGCGGGAGAGACAGATACGCAGTATTTT.

This chain connects TRBV5-1 to TRBJ2-2, with 7 bases lining up with TRBD2. The CDR3 runs to 16 residues. V lost 3 bases to trimming and J lost 1 base; unmatched junction nucleotides: 6. In germline, CDR1 is SGHRS, CDR2 YFSETQ. The DNA of the CDR3 is TGCGCCAGCAGCTGGGGGGGACCACAGAACACCGGGGAGCTGTTTTTT. Translated: CASSWGGPQNTGELFF. The whole variable domain, remainder taken from reference TRBV5-1 and TRBJ2-2, is KAGVTQTPRYLIKTRGQQVTLSCSPISGHRSVSWYQQTPGQGLQFLFEYFSETQRNKGNFPGRFSGRQFSNSRSEMNVSTLELGDSALYLCASSWGGPQNTGELFFGEGSRLTVL.

The genes are TRBV5-8 and TRBJ1-5, with a possible D match to TRBD1 (6 bases). This CDR3 is built from 16 residues. Germline V CDR1 and CDR2: SGHTS, YDEGEE. V lost 0 bases and J 0 bases, leaving 10 bases between the germline ends. The CDR3 reads CASSLVQGYSNQPQHF. CDR3 nucleotide sequence: TGTGCCAGCAGCTTGGTTCAGGGGTATAGCAATCAGCCCCAGCATTTT.

J is TRBJ2-1 and V is TRBV6-6; the D gene is possibly TRBD2 (6 bases). The CDR3 totals 18 residues. The germline V gene has CDR1 MNHNY and CDR2 SVGAGI (reference sequence). V dropped 5 bases and J dropped 1 base, with 21 bases sitting between them. The CDR3 DNA reads as TGTGCCAGCAGTCCGAAAAAGGGGCTAGCGCCTTCCTACAATGAGCAGTTCTTC. Its protein product is CASSPKKGLAPSYNEQFF.

The chain is built from TRBV11-2 and TRBJ1-1; D ambiguous. The V gene's germline CDR1 is SGHAT and CDR2 FQNNGV. V lost 1 base and J 1 base, leaving 7 bases between the germline ends. The CDR3 runs to 14 residues. The CDR3 here is CASSLGATNTEAFF. As DNA, the CDR3 is TGTGCCAGCAGCTTAGGGGCGACGAACACTGAAGCTTTCTTT.

The chain uses TRBV7-9 and TRBJ2-1, with D perhaps TRBD1 (6 bases). Trimming removed 2 bases at V and 7 bases at J, with 15 bases between. The CDR3 is made up of 15 amino acids. From germline, CDR1 is SEHNR and CDR2 FQNEAQ (reference sequence). In DNA form, the CDR3 reads TGTGCCAGCAGCTTACCGGGACACAAGGGGAATGAGCAGTTCTTC. Protein sequence: CASSLPGHKGNEQFF.

A few counts support this clone. J is TRBJ1-3 and V is TRBV6-5; D gene ambiguous. The CDR3 is 16 amino acids. Trimming stripped 2 bases from V and 4 bases from J, with 15 bases between. The germline gives CDR1 MNHEY, CDR2 SVGAGI. CDR3 protein: CASSYPGEPRGNTIYF. CDR3 nucleotide sequence: TGTGCCAGCAGTTACCCGGGAGAGCCGCGGGGAAACACCATATATTTT.

This sequence joins TRBV7-9 and TRBJ1-4, with no clear D. The CDR3 is 17 amino acids. With 4 bases removed from V and 0 bases from J, the gap between germline ends came to 15 bases. In germline, CDR1 is SEHNR, CDR2 FQNEAQ (reference sequence). The CDR3 sequence: CASSSPGRTATNEKLFF. CDR3 DNA: TGTGCCAGCAGCTCGCCCGGGAGAACTGCAACTAATGAAAAACTGTTTTTT.

The V call is TRBV27, the J call TRBJ1-6, with D unresolved. In germline, CDR1 is MNHEY, CDR2 SMNVEV (reference sequence). Trimming cost V 6 bases and J 13 bases, with 22 bases left between them. This CDR3 is built from 15 residues. This CDR3 reads CASSQTHGERFPLHF. In DNA, the CDR3 is TGTGCCAGCAGCCAAACCCACGGAGAACGGTTCCCCCTCCACTTT.

In its sample, this clone was seen once. The J gene is TRBJ1-1, the V gene TRBV2; TRBD1 is a possible D gene (6 bases). The CDR3 consists of 12 residues. The V and J ends lost 4 bases and 4 bases respectively, with 7 bases between them. Germline V lookup: CDR1 SNHLY, CDR2 FYNNEI. The CDR3 spells CASSAGATEAFF. CDR3 nucleotides: TGTGCCAGCAGTGCAGGGGCCACTGAAGCTTTCTTT.

V usage is TRBV6-6 and J usage is TRBJ1-3; no reliable D call. The CDR3 length is 14 residues. Germline V lookup: CDR1 MNHNY, CDR2 SVGAGI (reference sequence). V lost 6 bases and J lost 5, with 14 bases in between. CDR3 DNA sequence: TGTGCCAGCAGCCATGACGGAGCCCGAAACACCATATATTTT. This sequence encodes CASSHDGARNTIYF.

The chain links TRBV6-5 to TRBJ2-1; a weak D match, TRBD1 (6 bases). Deletions cut 6 bases from V and 4 bases from J, with 16 bases between. CDR1 MNHEY and CDR2 SVGAGI come from the germline V gene. This CDR3 is 15 amino acids long. The CDR3 DNA sequence: TGTGCCAGCAGCTCCGGGACATTACAGTACAATGAGCAGTTCTTC. Translation: CASSSGTLQYNEQFF.

V is TRBV5-6 and J is TRBJ1-2, with D possibly TRBD1 on 6 matching bases. Germline values: CDR1 SGHDT, CDR2 YYEEEE. The CDR3 has 15 residues. V shed 0 bases and J shed 1 base, with 10 bases lying between them. CDR3 in amino acids: CASSLGGPVNYGYTF. The CDR3 DNA follows: TGTGCCAGCAGCTTGGGGGGGCCAGTTAACTATGGCTACACCTTC.

This chain uses TRBV9 with TRBJ2-2; D is undetermined. The germline V gene encodes CDR1 SGDLS and CDR2 YYNGEE. Trimming removed 3 bases at V and 1 base at J, with 10 bases between. CDR3 length: 15 amino acids. Here the CDR3 DNA reads TGTGCCAGCAGCGCCCCCTCGAGGAACACCGGGGAGCTGTTTTTT. It codes for CASSAPSRNTGELFF.

The V call is TRBV28, the J call TRBJ2-5; no reliable D call. Germline V gene sequence: CDR1 MDHEN, CDR2 SYDVKM. V lost 5 bases and J 7 bases, leaving 14 bases between the germline ends. The CDR3 loop spans 13 amino acids. The CDR3, as DNA: TGTGCCAGCAGTGTGCAGGCTGTTGGGACCCAGTACTTC. Translated, it gives CASSVQAVGTQYF. Based on the CDR3 plus reference TRBV28 and TRBJ2-5, the full variable domain is DVKVTQSSRYLVKRTGEKVFLECVQDMDHENMFWYRQDPGLGLRLIYFSYDVKMKEKGDIPEGYSVSREKKERFSLILESASTNQTSMYLCASSVQAVGTQYFGPGTRLLVL.

The chain couples TRBV29-1 to TRBJ1-2, with 8 bases that match TRBD1. The junction had 6 bases not matched to a gene; V was cut back by 5 bases and J by 7 bases. The CDR3 spans 12 residues. CDR1 is SQVTM and CDR2 is ANQGSEA in the germline V gene. The CDR3: CSVQAGGAGYTF. DNA for the CDR3: TGCAGCGTTCAAGCAGGGGGCGCTGGCTACACCTTC.

This rearrangement joins TRBV27 to TRBJ1-6; the D gene is possibly TRBD1 (6 bases). Trimming took 6 bases from V and 5 from J, leaving 14 bases between them. The germline gives CDR1 MNHEY, CDR2 SMNVEV (reference sequence). This CDR3 spans 15 amino acids. CDR3 amino acids: CASRLQGFDNSPLHF. The CDR3 coding sequence is TGTGCCAGCAGGCTACAGGGTTTTGATAATTCACCCCTCCACTTT.

The gene calls are TRBV28 and TRBJ2-5; D is undetermined. The CDR3 spans 14 residues. V gave up 2 bases and J gave up 3 bases, with 10 bases separating them. Germline CDR1 and CDR2: MDHEN and SYDVKM. The CDR3 spells CASSLRVQEETQYF. CDR3 nucleotides: TGTGCCAGCAGTTTACGTGTGCAGGAAGAGACCCAGTACTTC.

The J gene is TRBJ1-3, the V gene TRBV18, with D uncertain. The CDR3 consists of 14 residues. With 4 bases removed from V and 4 bases from J, the gap between germline ends came to 11 bases. Germline loops: CDR1 KGHSH, CDR2 LQKENI. CDR3 region: CASSREGSGNTIYF. DNA of the CDR3: TGTGCCAGCTCACGAGAGGGATCGGGAAACACCATATATTTT.